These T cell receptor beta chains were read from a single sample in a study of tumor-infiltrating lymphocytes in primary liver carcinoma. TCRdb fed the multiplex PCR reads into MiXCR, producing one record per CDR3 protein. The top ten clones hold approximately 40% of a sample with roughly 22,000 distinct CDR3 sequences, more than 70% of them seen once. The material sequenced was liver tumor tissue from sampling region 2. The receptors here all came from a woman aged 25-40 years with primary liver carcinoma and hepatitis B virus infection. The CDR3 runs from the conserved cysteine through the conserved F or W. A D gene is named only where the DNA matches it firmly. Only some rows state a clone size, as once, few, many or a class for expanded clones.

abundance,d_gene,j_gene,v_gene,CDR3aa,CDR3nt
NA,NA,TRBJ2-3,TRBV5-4,CANSVYGHPPLTDTQYF,TGTGCCAACAGCGTATACGGACACCCTCCACTCACAGATACGCAGTATTTT
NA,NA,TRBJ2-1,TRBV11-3,CASPMKGVEQFF,TGTGCTAGCCCCATGAAAGGTGTCGAGCAGTTCTTC
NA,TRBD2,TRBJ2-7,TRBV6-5,CASSYWVAGWGYEQYF,TGTGCCAGCAGTTACTGGGTAGCGGGATGGGGCTACGAGCAGTACTTC
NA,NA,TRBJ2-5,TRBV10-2,CASTLSAGVQETQYF,TGCGCCAGCACCCTATCAGCGGGTGTCCAAGAGACCCAGTACTTC
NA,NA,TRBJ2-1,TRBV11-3,CAGSFLVDISYNEQFF,TGTGCCGGTAGCTTCCTAGTGGATATATCCTACAATGAGCAGTTCTTC
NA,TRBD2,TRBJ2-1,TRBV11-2,CSISTSLAGGYNEQFF,TGTTCCATCAGCACCTCTCTAGCGGGAGGATATAATGAGCAGTTCTTC
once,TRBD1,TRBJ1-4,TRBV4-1,CTSSLTGTGGALEKLFF,TGCACCAGCAGTCTAACCGGGACAGGGGGCGCCCTTGAAAAACTGTTTTTT
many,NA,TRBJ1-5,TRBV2,CASSDDSNQPQHF,TGTGCCAGCAGTGATGATAGCAATCAGCCCCAGCATTTT
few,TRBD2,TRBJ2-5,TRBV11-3,CASSPSSLAGDNGETQYF,TGTGCCAGCAGTCCTAGTTCACTTGCGGGAGATAACGGAGAGACCCAGTACTTC
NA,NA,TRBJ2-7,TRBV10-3,CAISVWRGDMTYEQYF,TGTGCCATCAGTGTGTGGAGAGGGGACATGACCTACGAGCAGTACTTC
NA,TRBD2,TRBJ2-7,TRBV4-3,CTSSQAVTGGHISYGQYF,TGCACCAGCAGCCAAGCTGTGACGGGGGGTCACATTAGTTACGGGCAGTACTTC
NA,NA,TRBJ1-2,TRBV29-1,CSVVHWGGYTF,TGCAGCGTTGTCCATTGGGGTGGCTACACCTTC
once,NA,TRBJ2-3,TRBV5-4,CAGNPPGTEADTQYF,TGTGCCGGCAACCCGCCCGGGACGGAGGCTGATACGCAGTATTTT
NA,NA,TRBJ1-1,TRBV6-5,CASSHVDVAFF,TGTGCCAGCAGTCATGTAGATGTAGCTTTCTTT
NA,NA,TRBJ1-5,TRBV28,CASSPRQWYSSQSQHF,TGTGCCAGCAGTCCCCGACAGTGGTATAGCAGTCAGTCCCAGCATTTT
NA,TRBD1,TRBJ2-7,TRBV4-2,CVSSHERLGQGGPREQYF,TGTGTCAGCAGCCATGAACGCCTAGGACAGGGGGGACCGCGCGAGCAGTACTTC
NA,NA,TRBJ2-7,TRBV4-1,CASSQALCGPLLYEQYF,TGCGCCAGCAGCCAAGCCCTCTGCGGTCCTCTTCTCTACGAGCAGTACTTC
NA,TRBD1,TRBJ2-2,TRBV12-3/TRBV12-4,CAISESTGAGELYF,TGTGCCATCAGCGAGAGCACAGGGGCCGGGGAGCTGTATTTT
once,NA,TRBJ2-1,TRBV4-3,CASNQNVSGARDEQFF,TGCGCCAGCAACCAAAACGTATCGGGAGCCAGAGATGAGCAGTTCTTT
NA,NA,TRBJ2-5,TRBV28,CASSLWRHGARETQYF,TGTGCCAGCAGTTTATGGAGGCATGGGGCCAGAGAGACCCAGTACTTC
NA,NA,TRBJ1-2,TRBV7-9,CASNAGPGNYDYTF,TGTGCCAGCAATGCGGGTCCGGGTAACTATGACTACACCTTC
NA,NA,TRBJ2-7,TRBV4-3,CPSSHTALSKEQYF,TGCCCCAGCAGCCACACTGCCCTCTCCAAGGAGCAGTACTTC
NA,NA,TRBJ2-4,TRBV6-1,CATCGRRVLLAKNIQYF,TGTGCCACTTGTGGGCGGAGGGTCCTGTTAGCCAAAAATATTCAATACTTC
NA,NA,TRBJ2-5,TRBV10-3,CAIGGSATRQETQYF,TGTGCCATCGGTGGGTCGGCTACCAGACAAGAGACACAGTACTTC
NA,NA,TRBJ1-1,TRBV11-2,CASSIKRGRLNEAFF,TGCGCCAGCAGTATAAAAAGAGGGAGGTTAAATGAAGCTTTCTTT
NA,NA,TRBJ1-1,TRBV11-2,CTSGLIRGRLNEAFF,TGTACCAGCGGCTTAATAAGAGGGAGGTTAAATGAAGCTTTCTTT
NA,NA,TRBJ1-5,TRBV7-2,CASSLLRNQPQHF,TGTGCCAGCAGCTTATTGCGCAATCAGCCCCAGCATTTT
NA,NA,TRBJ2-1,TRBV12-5,CASGAGNTLMDEQFF,TGTGCTAGTGGGGCCGGGAATACCCTTATGGATGAGCAGTTTTTC
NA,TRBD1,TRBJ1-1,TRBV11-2,CASSARDRGHKRWSDTEAFF,TGTGCGAGCAGCGCTCGGGACAGGGGGCACAAGAGGTGGAGTGACACTGAAGCTTTCTTT
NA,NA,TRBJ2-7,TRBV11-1,CASSFGYLREHFF,TGTGCCAGCAGCTTTGGATACCTCCGCGAGCATTTCTTC
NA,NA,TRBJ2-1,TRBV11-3,CAGSLLARGGYEQFF,TGTGCCGGCAGCCTACTAGCGAGGGGGGGCTACGAGCAGTTCTTC
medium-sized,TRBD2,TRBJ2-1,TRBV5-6,CASRGYGTSGGPTYNEQFF,TGTGCCAGCAGGGGGTACGGGACTAGCGGGGGTCCAACCTACAATGAGCAGTTCTTC
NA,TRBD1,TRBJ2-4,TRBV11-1,CASSLAGTGYGIKCF,TGTGCCAGCAGCTTAGCCGGGACAGGCTATGGCATTAAGTGCTTC